The present TCR beta chain was sequenced within a study of cytomegalovirus exposure and HLA in healthy donors. PCR amplification relied on 60 Vbeta primers (plus 13 Jbeta primers). Sequencing was performed with immunoSEQ multiplex PCR; in TCRdb, only in-frame clones are kept and a portion is missing. Among under 200,000 clones, 68% were seen once, and the ten largest hold roughly 4%. Per the germline V gene, CDR1 is SGHDT and CDR2 is YYEEEE. This CDR3 contains 13 residues. Between the trimmed V and J ends, which lost 0 bases and 3 bases, there was a span of 6 bases. Broader study findings: Researchers counted 164 TCR beta chains as cytomegalovirus-associated.

Concerning this clone: What it binds is unknown.

The sequencing input was PBMCs. The rearrangement uses TRBV5-6 and TRBJ2-5; D not resolved. The sequence derives from a woman in her late teens or twenties in good health and CMV-seropositive. Here the CDR3 DNA reads TGTGCCAGCAGCTTGGTAGGAGAAGAGACCCAGTACTTC. Translating it yields CASSLVGEETQYF.